The entry below describes one T cell receptor beta chain. The data originate from a study of blood T cell repertoires in COVID-19. Study context: Samples of COVID-19 (acute and convalescent) were obtained from the United States, Italy and Spain. From T cells, B-cell-depleted T cells, or PBMCs came the material, which was cDNA or gDNA.

The CDR3 consists of 14 residues. Trimming shortened V by 4 bases and J by 2 bases, and 12 bases separated the two germline ends. CDR1 and CDR2 (germline): MNHEY, SMNVEV (reference sequence). This table comes from immunoSEQ multiplex PCR, and its TCRdb copy is limited to in-frame clones, with some not included. The data show more than 200,000 clones, 80% to 90% seen once. Material: peripheral blood. The V and J genes are TRBV27 and TRBJ2-7; no reliable D call. The clonotype originates from a middle-aged man with acute or convalescent COVID-19. The CDR3 sequence: CASSSRGPTYEQYF. CDR3 nucleotide sequence: TGTGCCAGCAGTTCCCGAGGCCCCACCTACGAGCAGTACTTC.